Listed below are T cell receptor beta chains from one sample, sequenced in a study of blood T cell repertoires in COVID-19. Clones were read by immunoSEQ multiplex PCR, and TCRdb kept only the in-frame ones, dropping some. Of more than 200,000 clones listed, around 80% are singletons. Input material: peripheral blood. These TCRs come from an elderly woman with acute or convalescent COVID-19. The CDR3 runs from the conserved cysteine through the conserved F or W. Fields, in order: D gene, V gene, J gene, CDR3 protein. D genes are given only for firm matches.

D: .
V: TRBV19
J: TRBJ1-2
CDR3: CASSMRGNRGYTF

D: TRBD2
V: TRBV10-2
J: TRBJ2-5
CDR3: CASGHGAGRVETQYF

D: TRBD1
V: TRBV7-9
J: TRBJ2-7
CDR3: CASSLTTGTSYEQYF

D: .
V: TRBV18
J: TRBJ1-3
CDR3: CASSRETGNTIYF

D: TRBD1
V: TRBV28
J: TRBJ1-6
CDR3: CASSLPGRDRGLDF

D: TRBD2
V: TRBV3-1/TRBV3-2
J: TRBJ2-3
CDR3: CASSSGRTDTQYF

D: TRBD1
V: TRBV11-2
J: TRBJ2-1
CDR3: CASSLDLGTGNNEQFF

D: .
V: TRBV3-1/TRBV3-2
J: TRBJ1-5
CDR3: CASSQDLSDPQPQHF

D: TRBD2
V: TRBV11-2
J: TRBJ2-3
CDR3: CASSSSSGGASGDTQYF

D: TRBD1
V: TRBV19
J: TRBJ1-2
CDR3: CASTVARTGAMSYTF

D: TRBD2
V: TRBV5-1
J: TRBJ2-7
CDR3: CASSLAGLAGAGEQYF

D: .
V: TRBV6-1
J: TRBJ2-1
CDR3: CASSEGFRGTEQFF

D: TRBD1
V: TRBV10-3
J: TRBJ2-7
CDR3: CATLTGTGVGGQYF

D: .
V: TRBV28
J: TRBJ1-2
CDR3: CASSSGQAVQGYTF

D: .
V: TRBV13
J: TRBJ2-3
CDR3: CASSLDKGQDTQYF

D: TRBD1
V: TRBV4-3
J: TRBJ1-2
CDR3: CASSQYRGANYGYTF

D: .
V: TRBV4-3
J: TRBJ1-5
CDR3: CASSQDYGQTGAQHF

D: .
V: TRBV6-5
J: TRBJ2-2
CDR3: CASSQYTGELFF

D: .
V: TRBV11-2
J: TRBJ2-6
CDR3: CASRYREGSGANVLTF

D: .
V: TRBV11-3
J: TRBJ2-6
CDR3: CASSRFGATGANVLTF

D: .
V: TRBV30
J: TRBJ2-2
CDR3: CAWSTGMGGELFF

D: TRBD1
V: TRBV27
J: TRBJ1-2
CDR3: CASSLTWTGSSYGYTF

D: .
V: TRBV19
J: TRBJ2-7
CDR3: CASSIGGANDEQYF

D: .
V: TRBV28
J: TRBJ2-1
CDR3: CASSPSRGNYNEQFF

D: .
V: TRBV4-3
J: TRBJ2-3
CDR3: CASSQDLARSTDTQYF

D: .
V: TRBV18
J: TRBJ1-1
CDR3: CASSRDPTSNTEAFF

D: .
V: TRBV7-2
J: TRBJ2-3
CDR3: CASSFSSTDTQYF

D: TRBD1
V: TRBV4-3
J: TRBJ1-4
CDR3: CPPRRDRGGGGELGEKLFF

D: TRBD1
V: TRBV10-1
J: TRBJ2-7
CDR3: CASSDGTGGSEQYF

D: .
V: TRBV11-3
J: TRBJ1-1
CDR3: CASSLDGGTNTEAFF

D: .
V: TRBV30
J: TRBJ2-3
CDR3: CAWRVLQSTDTQYF

D: .
V: TRBV29-1
J: TRBJ2-7
CDR3: CSVRVAYEQYF

D: TRBD1
V: TRBV30
J: TRBJ1-6
CDR3: CAWSKGQGVSSYNSPLHF

D: .
V: TRBV5-1
J: TRBJ2-7
CDR3: CASSSLSQGRDEQYF

D: .
V: TRBV7-3
J: TRBJ2-1
CDR3: CASSFIEGNEQFF